The clone carrying this T cell receptor beta chain was picked up a small number of times. What it binds is unknown. A second PCR, run for about 7 to 11 cycles, used a sample-barcoded 5' primer plus a J-beta primer mix. At least 2.5 million CDR3-containing paired-end reads were obtained per sample. TCRdb itself ran the 5' RACE reads through MiXCR, one entry per CDR3 protein. The repertoire includes approximately 320,000 distinct CDR3 sequences, around 29% of them detected once, and around 29% sits in the top ten. The data stem from a study of blood T cells in healthy people across ages. General study findings and limits: When set beside aged donors, long-lived donors presented more naive CD4+ cells and higher diversity.

The CDR3 loop spans 14 amino acids. Germline V gives CDR1 SEHNR, CDR2 FQNEAQ (reference sequence). V was pared by 5 bases and J by 3 bases, with 13 bases between. This receptor was taken from a woman aged 70-85 years in good health. The J gene is TRBJ2-5, the V gene TRBV7-9, with D maybe TRBD2 (5 bases). The sample consisted of blood. The CDR3 DNA is TGTGCCAGCAGCCGTTTGGACTCAAAAGAGACCCAGTACTTC. This sequence encodes CASSRLDSKETQYF.